This T cell receptor beta chain was sequenced during a study of post-analysis software for immune sequencing data (dated by TCRdb to between 2014 and 2017). About the full investigation: Relapsing-remitting, secondary progressive and progressive-relapsing multiple sclerosis were recorded as disease courses, and subtype annotation was lacking for some patients. The patient repertoires were set against 11 previously published healthy control repertoires from donors whose ages ranged from roughly 6 to 26 years. A subset of samples was prepared in parallel using single-end sample barcoding, then pooled and co-amplified after Illumina adapter ligation.

Points on this clonotype: This clone's antigen is unknown. Nothing much larger sits one base from this clone, and base qualities are not available.

Here is what the overall study found, with its caveats: The multiple sclerosis patient group was slightly younger than the control group. Strong co-clustering of samples prepared in the same batch was shown by direct clustering with F measure, prompting a batch-effect correction. Compared with controls, multiple sclerosis patients had significantly lower normalized Chao1 diversity, a finding suggesting substantial peripheral T-cell clonal expansion. Significantly higher frequencies in patients than in controls were found for roughly 5 TRBV segments, including TRBV5-6, TRBV5-1 and TRBV20-1.

The V end gives up 3 bases and the J end 5 bases, leaving 8 bases in the junction not matched to a gene. Including the terminal cysteine and phenylalanine, the CDR3 comprises 14 residues. The CDR3 DNA has 42 bases and is translated from base 1. In the germline V gene (reference sequence), CDR1 corresponds to DFQATT and CDR2 to SNEGSKA. To demonstrate the VDJtools post-analysis software, the study profiled TCR beta repertoires from the peripheral blood of 13 young patients with multiple sclerosis. The patients with multiple sclerosis were children and adolescents between 6 and 15 years of age. The protocol used for the library was PCR. Sequencing used an Illumina HiSeq 2500. To reduce PCR and sequencing biases, unique molecular identifiers were built into the TCR beta cDNA libraries. Roughly 500,000 cDNA molecules were obtained per 1 to 10 million input T cells, so each molecule approximated one T cell. Patient libraries were prepared and sequenced with the same protocol used for the earlier healthy control dataset. Samples belonging to the same batch were prepared together, multiplexed and sequenced on a shared HiSeq lane. As for how the authors treated the data: MIGEC was used to process the raw barcoded reads, and molecular identifier groups with only a single read were discarded before consensus assembly and CDR3 extraction. VDJtools was used for post-analysis of the clonotype tables, with diversity normalized by down-sampling every dataset to the smallest sample size. Repertoire overlap clustering matched CDR3 amino acid but not nucleotide sequences to correct batch-related cross-sample contamination. TCRdb applied fastp at Q25 and MiXCR to the public reads, then kept only in-frame beta chains. Each CDR3 protein appears once, grouped with its most common genes and DNA. The V and J calls were not made by the authors but by TCRdb's processing. This sample comprises roughly 800,000 distinct CDR3 sequences, 25% to 30% of them detected only once. The ten largest clones capture 0.55% to 0.65% of the sample.

The source material was blood. The receptor was derived from a girl aged 5 to 17 with multiple sclerosis. Recombination linked TRBV20-1 to TRBJ1-1, with TRBD1 identical over 8 junction bases. CDR3 protein: CSARKTGVGTEAFF. The DNA reads as follows: TGCAGTGCTAGGAAGACAGGGGTGGGTACTGAAGCTTTCTTT.